The T cell receptor beta chain described here comes from a study of T-cell memory formation after mild COVID-19 (dated by TCRdb to the early 2020s). Regarding the complete study: TCR sequence clusters from the two donors were found to be largely donor specific. T-cell clones expanding and contracting after mild COVID-19 in two donors were tracked by longitudinal TCRalpha and TCRbeta repertoire sequencing. Two young, previously healthy adult volunteers made up the cohort, one male and one female. Overall study results and their limits: The detection of some responding clones in pre-infection memory suggests that pre-existing cross-reactive memory T cells joined the SARS-CoV-2 response. Clones that contracted from day 15 to 85 showed balanced CD4/CD8 phenotypes, whereas a second wave of clones that expanded from day 15 to 37 leaned towards CD4+. Contracting CD4+ clones were located mainly in the CM and EM memory subsets, whereas CD8+ clones were found to be enriched in EMRA. SARS-CoV-2 specificity of the second-wave clones peaking on day 37 was not confirmed. Only a couple of mild cases were covered by the study, and larger cohorts that include severe cases with pre-infection samples were considered necessary.

Concerning this clonotype itself: The specificity of this receptor is unknown. No much larger clone exists at a distance of one base, and base qualities are not known.

Reads for this sample came from an Illumina NovaSeq 6000. cDNA libraries for TCRalpha and TCRbeta were prepared by 5'RACE using constant-segment primers, with sample barcodes and unique molecular identifiers added. Trizol reagent was used to extract RNA from every sample. Library amplification was performed in two PCR steps, and a second sample barcode and Illumina TruSeq adapters were introduced in the second step. Sequencing of libraries was performed on an Illumina NovaSeq with 2 x 150 bp paired-end reads. The source study handled its data this way. Reads were demultiplexed and collapsed into UMI-guided consensus sequences with migec v1.2.7. Using mixcr v2.1.11, UMI consensuses were aligned to TRA and TRB V and J templates and then assembled into clonotypes. Expanded or contracted clonotypes were those called significant by both edgeR and NoisET, with noise models trained on biological replicates. edgeR calls used a false discovery rate-adjusted p below 0.01 and a log2 fold-change threshold of 1. As an exploratory analysis of dynamics, PCA with hierarchical clustering was applied to max-normalized trajectories of the 1000 most abundant clonotypes. Separately sequenced CD4+ and CD8+ repertoires were used to assign a CD4 or CD8 phenotype to each responding clone. TCRdb passed the public sequencing reads through fastp at Q25 and MiXCR, retaining productive beta sequences. Each record represents a unique CDR3 protein, reported with the most common genes and DNA among its rows. The V and J calls were determined by TCRdb, not by the authors. For this sample the table gives approximately 12,000 distinct CDR3 sequences, of which roughly 15% were detected only once. Around 50% of the sample is taken by the ten largest.

Ficoll-Paque density gradient centrifugation was the method used to isolate PBMCs. Sequencing was carried out using PBMCs or a T cell subset sorted from them (not recorded which). This clonotype was sampled from a man between 18 and 29 years old who had mild COVID-19 (a few samples of this study predate the infection). The sample titles of this study are shuffled in the database, so cell type and time point are left out; the donor was told from shared clones.

CDR3 region: CASSTRHNSTDTQYF. The DNA sequence is TGTGCCAGCAGTACAAGACATAATTCCACAGATACGCAGTATTTT. This receptor chain uses TRBV12-3 or TRBV12-4 and TRBJ2-3, with no reliable assignment of the D segment. A distance of 14 bases separates the germline ends of V and J, which lose 5 bases and 2 bases respectively. From the cysteine through the phenylalanine, the CDR3 covers 15 amino acids. CDR3 DNA only is kept here, 45 bases in frame from base 1.